The clone carrying this TCR beta chain was counted once. This sample is part of a study of blood T cell repertoires in COVID-19. Participants in the exposed group had met a COVID-19 case in the 2 weeks before joining the study. The CDR3 has 16 amino acids. Trimming removed 0 bases at V and 2 bases at J, with 12 bases between. The germline V gene has CDR1 SNHLY and CDR2 FYNNEI. Original processing methods: Nucleated cell number was recorded as an estimate derived from reference gene primer amplification. Method: immunoSEQ multiplex PCR; TCRdb's copy keeps in-frame clones and lacks some. V, J and clone size are taken as reported in that table, and D and trimming were inferred from the DNA itself. Here the sample spans 250,000 or so clones, approximately 84% being singletons.

V is TRBV2 and J is TRBJ2-3; tentatively, D is TRBD2 (5 bases). The TCR comes from a woman between 45 and 60 years old who had been exposed to COVID-19. Input material: PBMCs or T cells enriched from blood (not recorded which). The CDR3 loop is CASSEAEVFVTDTQYF. The CDR3 DNA reads TGTGCCAGCAGTGAAGCGGAGGTCTTCGTCACAGATACGCAGTATTTT.